The rows below give T cell receptor beta chains drawn from one sample of a study of low-dose radiotherapy and immunotherapy resistance in tumors. TCRdb reanalysed the reads using MiXCR and keeps one entry per CDR3 protein. The data hold 100,000 or so distinct CDR3 sequences, with under 9.5% observed a single time. The starting material was PBMCs, obtained before treatment. These receptors were obtained from a male donor with prostate cancer. Each CDR3 is given with its conserved first and last residue. Each record gives: CDR3 protein, CDR3 DNA, V gene, clone size, D gene, J gene. The D gene is left open where the match is weak. Not all rows give a size; the values are once, few, many and, for expanded clones, a class.

cdr3_aa: CASSFLGEVQETQYF
cdr3_nt: TGTGCCAGCAGTTTTTTGGGGGAAGTGCAAGAGACCCAGTACTTC
v_call: TRBV28
clone_size: few
d_call: -
j_call: TRBJ2-5

cdr3_aa: CASSPRALAGGDSYEQYF
cdr3_nt: TGCGCCAGCAGCCCCCGGGCCCTAGCGGGAGGCGACTCCTACGAGCAGTACTTC
v_call: TRBV4-1
clone_size: many
d_call: TRBD2
j_call: TRBJ2-7

cdr3_aa: CASSQGQANTGELFF
cdr3_nt: TGTGCCAGCTCACAGGGACAGGCCAACACCGGGGAGCTGTTTTTT
v_call: TRBV18
clone_size: -
d_call: TRBD1
j_call: TRBJ2-2

cdr3_aa: CASSLGSGSRDTQYF
cdr3_nt: TGTGCCAGCAGCTTAGGGAGCGGGAGTAGAGATACGCAGTATTTT
v_call: TRBV7-2
clone_size: many
d_call: TRBD2
j_call: TRBJ2-3

cdr3_aa: CSAAGLAGGVRYF
cdr3_nt: TGCAGTGCAGCGGGACTAGCGGGAGGGGTGCGGTATTTT
v_call: TRBV20-1
clone_size: many
d_call: TRBD2
j_call: TRBJ2-3

cdr3_aa: CASSVLPSDGPYF
cdr3_nt: TGTGCCAGCAGCGTATTGCCCTCTGACGGCCCCTACTTC
v_call: TRBV9
clone_size: -
d_call: -
j_call: TRBJ2-4

cdr3_aa: CASSRQGGGYTF
cdr3_nt: TGTGCCAGCAGCCGGCAGGGCGGCGGCTACACCTTC
v_call: TRBV3-1
clone_size: many
d_call: -
j_call: TRBJ1-2

cdr3_aa: CASSSTTGNTEAFF
cdr3_nt: TGTGCCAGCAGCTCAACTACAGGGAACACTGAAGCTTTCTTT
v_call: TRBV3-1
clone_size: few
d_call: -
j_call: TRBJ1-1

cdr3_aa: CASSLQTQETQYF
cdr3_nt: TGTGCCAGCAGCTTACAGACCCAAGAGACCCAGTACTTC
v_call: TRBV11-2
clone_size: many
d_call: -
j_call: TRBJ2-5

cdr3_aa: CASSQELGEAGEQYF
cdr3_nt: TGCGCCAGCAGCCAAGAGTTGGGTGAAGCGGGCGAGCAGTACTTC
v_call: TRBV4-3
clone_size: many
d_call: -
j_call: TRBJ2-7

cdr3_aa: CASSPTGPPGDTQYF
cdr3_nt: TGTGCCAGCAGCCCCACGGGCCCCCCCGGGGATACGCAGTATTTT
v_call: TRBV7-2
clone_size: many
d_call: -
j_call: TRBJ2-3

cdr3_aa: CASSQGSGKHSYNEQFF
cdr3_nt: TGCGCCAGCAGTCAAGGTAGCGGAAAACACTCCTACAATGAGCAGTTCTTC
v_call: TRBV23-1
clone_size: few
d_call: -
j_call: TRBJ2-1

cdr3_aa: CASSLFTNSYNDQFF
cdr3_nt: TGTGCCAGCAGCTTGTTTACAAACTCCTACAATGACCAGTTCTTC
v_call: TRBV5-6
clone_size: -
d_call: -
j_call: TRBJ2-1

cdr3_aa: CASSLFGGYNSPLHF
cdr3_nt: TGTGCCAGCAGTTTATTCGGGGGTTATAATTCACCCCTCCACTTT
v_call: TRBV27
clone_size: many
d_call: -
j_call: TRBJ1-6

cdr3_aa: CASSWGTGELFF
cdr3_nt: TGTGCCAGCAGTTGGGGGACCGGGGAGCTGTTTTTT
v_call: TRBV6-2/TRBV6-3
clone_size: many
d_call: -
j_call: TRBJ2-2

cdr3_aa: CASSVRGLADYEQYF
cdr3_nt: TGTGCCAGTAGTGTCCGAGGACTAGCGGACTACGAGCAGTACTTC
v_call: TRBV19
clone_size: -
d_call: TRBD2
j_call: TRBJ2-7

cdr3_aa: CASSSPQGSSYEQYF
cdr3_nt: TGTGCCAGCAGTTCTCCCCAGGGGTCGTCCTACGAGCAGTACTTC
v_call: TRBV28
clone_size: many
d_call: -
j_call: TRBJ2-7

cdr3_aa: CASSQDSNEQFF
cdr3_nt: TGTGCCAGCAGCCAGGATAGTAATGAGCAGTTCTTC
v_call: TRBV4-2
clone_size: many
d_call: -
j_call: TRBJ2-1

cdr3_aa: CAIRTGEGYEQYF
cdr3_nt: TGTGCCATCAGGACAGGGGAGGGGTACGAGCAGTACTTC
v_call: TRBV10-3
clone_size: many
d_call: -
j_call: TRBJ2-7

cdr3_aa: CSAAQRTEAFF
cdr3_nt: TGCAGTGCCGCCCAGCGGACTGAAGCTTTCTTT
v_call: TRBV20-1
clone_size: many
d_call: -
j_call: TRBJ1-1

cdr3_aa: CSSRTGPGEQYF
cdr3_nt: TGCAGTTCTAGGACGGGGCCGGGCGAGCAGTACTTC
v_call: TRBV20-1
clone_size: -
d_call: -
j_call: TRBJ2-7

cdr3_aa: CSADVTNGYTF
cdr3_nt: TGCAGTGCAGACGTGACAAATGGCTACACCTTC
v_call: TRBV20-1
clone_size: -
d_call: -
j_call: TRBJ1-2

cdr3_aa: CANKGQGYEQYF
cdr3_nt: TGTGCCAACAAGGGACAGGGGTACGAGCAGTACTTC
v_call: TRBV10-3
clone_size: -
d_call: TRBD1
j_call: TRBJ2-7

cdr3_aa: CASSYGLEGYEQYF
cdr3_nt: TGTGCCAGCAGCTACGGACTGGAAGGGTACGAGCAGTACTTC
v_call: TRBV7-6
clone_size: many
d_call: -
j_call: TRBJ2-7

cdr3_aa: CASTPDPAREQFF
cdr3_nt: TGTGCCAGTACGCCGGACCCAGCTAGGGAGCAGTTCTTC
v_call: TRBV19
clone_size: many
d_call: -
j_call: TRBJ2-1

cdr3_aa: CASSTPPGQDYGYTF
cdr3_nt: TGTGCCAGCAGTACCCCGCCGGGGCAAGACTATGGCTACACCTTC
v_call: TRBV28
clone_size: many
d_call: -
j_call: TRBJ1-2

cdr3_aa: CSGSTGWGYEQYF
cdr3_nt: TGCAGCGGGTCCACGGGGTGGGGCTACGAGCAGTACTTC
v_call: TRBV29-1
clone_size: many
d_call: -
j_call: TRBJ2-7

cdr3_aa: CASSEGSRMPDTQYF
cdr3_nt: TGTGCCAGCAGTGAAGGTAGTCGAATGCCAGATACGCAGTATTTT
v_call: TRBV2
clone_size: many
d_call: -
j_call: TRBJ2-3

cdr3_aa: CATSDADSSGGGTMEQFF
cdr3_nt: TGTGCCACCAGTGATGCTGACTCTAGCGGAGGAGGAACCATGGAGCAGTTCTTC
v_call: TRBV24-1
clone_size: many
d_call: TRBD2
j_call: TRBJ2-1

cdr3_aa: CASSLLAGGNEQFF
cdr3_nt: TGTGCCAGCAGCTTATTAGCGGGAGGTAATGAGCAGTTCTTC
v_call: TRBV7-2
clone_size: many
d_call: TRBD2
j_call: TRBJ2-1

cdr3_aa: CATSDFRAREGHEQFF
cdr3_nt: TGTGCCACCAGTGATTTCAGGGCCAGAGAGGGCCATGAGCAGTTCTTC
v_call: TRBV24-1
clone_size: many
d_call: -
j_call: TRBJ2-1

cdr3_aa: CASSLGQHNQPQHF
cdr3_nt: TGTGCCAGCTCACTCGGACAGCATAATCAGCCCCAGCATTTT
v_call: TRBV18
clone_size: many
d_call: -
j_call: TRBJ1-5

cdr3_aa: CAWSVGGANEQFF
cdr3_nt: TGTGCCTGGAGTGTAGGGGGAGCCAATGAGCAGTTCTTC
v_call: TRBV30
clone_size: many
d_call: -
j_call: TRBJ2-1

cdr3_aa: CASRSTNYGYTF
cdr3_nt: TGTGCCAGCAGAAGTACCAACTATGGCTACACCTTC
v_call: TRBV12-3/TRBV12-4
clone_size: few
d_call: -
j_call: TRBJ1-2

cdr3_aa: CASSRDRGRGYTF
cdr3_nt: TGTGCCAGCAGCCGCGACAGGGGCCGAGGCTACACCTTC
v_call: TRBV7-9
clone_size: many
d_call: TRBD1
j_call: TRBJ1-2

cdr3_aa: CASRLGGLLYNEQFF
cdr3_nt: TGTGCCAGCAGACTGGGTGGACTACTCTACAATGAGCAGTTCTTC
v_call: TRBV5-6
clone_size: -
d_call: -
j_call: TRBJ2-1

cdr3_aa: CASSGGLAGAYEQYF
cdr3_nt: TGTGCCAGCAGTGGGGGACTAGCGGGAGCCTACGAGCAGTACTTC
v_call: TRBV26
clone_size: many
d_call: -
j_call: TRBJ2-7